This T cell receptor beta chain was captured in a study of T cells in Graves' hyperthyroidism and ophthalmopathy. Study summary: Peripheral blood was collected at initial diagnosis, before any treatment.

TCR beta CDR3 region amplification was performed from RNA transcripts. When the TCR CDR3 underwent first-round RT-PCR, the HTBI primer set was used. Using its own MiXCR run on the multiplex PCR reads, TCRdb lists one record per CDR3 protein. The sample lists about 400,000 distinct CDR3 sequences; 13% to 15% were seen once. This clonotype was seen repeatedly, ten times or more. Its specificity is not known. The CDR3 runs to 11 residues. CDR1 is GTSNPN and CDR2 is SVGIG in the germline V gene (reference sequence). V lost 1 base, J lost 11 bases, and 9 bases lay in between. The study's findings and limits: With a median lead of about 6.9 months before onset, the model predicted ophthalmopathy. A 13 V-J model separated ophthalmopathy from stable hyperthyroidism.

The chain has TRBV30 and TRBJ2-1; possible D gene TRBD1, 6 bases. The source of this sequence is a woman in her twenties or thirties with Graves' ophthalmopathy. What was sequenced was blood. This CDR3 is CAWSGGLKQFF. The DNA for the CDR3 is TGTGCCTGGAGTGGGGGGCTAAAGCAGTTCTTC.